The sequence of this T cell receptor beta chain was determined in a study of identical twins (dated by TCRdb to 2016 to 2018). For the study in its entirety: To test whether fetal clonotypes persist, this study deep-sequenced TCR alpha and beta repertoires from monozygotic twins, from unrelated adults of various ages, and from cord blood. To rule out contamination, replicate twin experiments were performed at different times with different library preparation protocols. Study-level results and caveats: In monozygotic twins, out-of-frame TCR alpha sharing was systematically underestimated by recombination models, although the models agreed with sharing between unrelated individuals. Abundant cord blood beta clonotypes had fewer insertions, young adult naive repertoires showed a similar but weaker trend, and memory repertoires showed no such trend. Compared with coincidental sharing between unrelated individuals, out-of-frame TCR alpha sequences shared between twins showed an excess of sequences with low generation probability. Excess twin sharing in beta out-of-frame sequences was weaker because fewer shared sequences lowered the signal-to-noise ratio. Because the same donors could not be followed over many years, the conclusions depended on cross-sectional statistical analysis. Invariant T cells such as MAIT and iNKT could partly confound zero-insertion analyses, though diverse VJ usage argued against this for most clonotypes.

Only healthy Caucasian donors were included. The study also sequenced three unrelated non-twin adults: a male aged 18 to 29, a male aged 50 to 59 and a female aged 50 to 59. Miltenyi CD45RO+ enrichment and human naive T-cell isolation kits were used to isolate memory (CD45RO+) and naive T cells from PBMC. This clonotype was recorded at least ten times. Which antigen it targets is not known. Base qualities are not at hand, and no much larger clone is one base apart. The library was generated by 5' RACE. The reads were generated on an Illumina HiSeq 2000. Template switching added a universal primer binding site, and the final cDNA carried a unique molecular identifier that allowed TCR cDNA molecules to be counted accurately. First-strand cDNA for TCR alpha and beta chains was synthesized from specific primers in the conserved constant-segment region. To control for contamination, each cDNA library was double barcoded with a SMART-Mk sample barcode plus Illumina barcodes. Two successive PCR steps introduced TruSeq adapter sequences along with Illumina sample barcodes. Sequencing of the TCR alpha and beta cDNA libraries was done on the Illumina HiSeq platform using custom primers. Under the source paper's analysis protocol: MiGEC processed the raw reads to extract unique molecular identifiers, while MiXCR was used to determine the CDR3 positions. Recombination models were inferred per individual with the repgenHMM and IGoR tools using an EM algorithm. The analysis of shared clonotypes was done with the tcR package in R, with sharing normalized by the product of cloneset sizes. To study raw recombination free of thymic and clonal selection effects, out-of-frame nonproductive sequences were analyzed. TCRdb itself trimmed the public reads at Q25 with fastp, ran MiXCR and retained productive beta chains. When rows share a CDR3 protein, they turn into one entry using the most common DNA and genes. It is TCRdb's table, rather than the study itself, that gives the V and J calls and clone size. The sample records 350,000 to 400,000 distinct CDR3 sequences, 9% to 10% of which are singletons. The ten most abundant clones make up approximately 8.9% of the sample.

V loses 5 bases of germline sequence and J loses 7 bases, and the interval between the two ends is 12 bases. The CDR3 covers 13 residues, taking in both the cysteine and the phenylalanine. The retained sequence is limited to the CDR3, 39 bases, with the frame set at the first base. As encoded in the germline V gene (reference sequence), CDR1 is LGHDT while CDR2 is YNNKEL. This receptor was obtained from a woman between 45 and 65 years old in good health. Sequencing input: naive T cells sorted from blood. The label giving this sample's cell subset or site can be read as: cells isolated with a human naive T-cell isolation kit. Recombination linked TRBV3-1 to TRBJ1-5, and TRBD1 may be the D gene, going by 6 matching bases. For the CDR3, the sequence is CASSIQGWQPQHF. The nucleotides read TGTGCCAGCAGCATACAGGGCTGGCAGCCCCAGCATTTT.